The 26 T cell receptor beta chains below were found in one sample sequenced in a study of blood T cell repertoires in COVID-19. Some clones are missing from TCRdb's copy, which holds only in-frame ones; the method was immunoSEQ multiplex PCR. The sample holds 250,000 to 350,000 clones, about 85% seen once. Sequenced input: PBMCs or T cells enriched from blood (not recorded which). These receptors originate from a woman aged 25 to 45 who had recovered from COVID-19.

The V gene is TRBV7-2, the J gene TRBJ2-7; D gene ambiguous. The CDR3 has 15 amino acids. Germline-derived CDR1 and CDR2 are SGHTA and FQGNSA. V dropped 2 bases and J dropped 0 bases, with 11 bases sitting between them. The CDR3 sequence: CASSLSPRHSYEQYF. The CDR3 region has the DNA TGTGCCAGCAGCTTATCCCCTAGGCACTCCTACGAGCAGTACTTC.

The chain joins TRBV18 to TRBJ2-2, with TRBD1 matching over 7 bases. CDR1 is KGHSH and CDR2 is LQKENI in the germline V gene. Unmatched junction bases numbered 4, after V lost 3 bases and J lost 3 bases. The CDR3 runs to 15 residues. As DNA, the CDR3 is TGTGCCAGCTCACCCAACAGGGGTGACACCGGGGAGCTGTTTTTT. It specifies CASSPNRGDTGELFF.

This chain uses TRBV2 with TRBJ1-5; D gene ambiguous. The germline V gene has CDR1 SNHLY and CDR2 FYNNEI. Trimming took 0 bases from V and 1 from J, leaving 16 bases between them. There are 18 residues in the CDR3. In DNA, the CDR3 is TGTGCCAGCAGTGAAGCGCGGGAGGGTTGGTCCAGCAATCAGCCCCAGCATTTT. It is translated as CASSEAREGWSSNQPQHF. The full variable domain, rest sourced from reference TRBV2 and TRBJ1-5, is EPEVTQTPSHQVTQMGQEVILRCVPISNHLYFYWYRQILGQKVEFLVSFYNNEISEKSEIFDDQFSVERPDGSNFTLKIRSTKLEDSAMYFCASSEAREGWSSNQPQHFGDGTRLSIL.

This clone was counted between two and nine times. V and J are TRBV18 and TRBJ1-4, with 7 nucleotides matching TRBD1. The CDR3 loop spans 15 amino acids. Germline assignment: CDR1 KGHSH and CDR2 LQKENI. The V gene end was trimmed by 4 bases and the J gene end by 5 bases; junction bases not matched to a gene: 7. The CDR3 region is CASSLRQGQNEKLFF. The CDR3 DNA reads as TGTGCCAGCTCACTGAGGCAGGGACAGAATGAAAAACTGTTTTTT.

This chain joins TRBV5-1 and TRBJ1-2; 7 nucleotides align to TRBD1. V dropped 0 bases and J dropped 5; count of bases not matched to a gene: 13. Germline V CDR1 and CDR2: SGHRS, YFSETQ. This CDR3 has 17 amino acids. This CDR3 is CASSLAGGGRTLYGYTF. Here the CDR3 DNA reads TGCGCCAGCAGCTTGGCGGGAGGGGGCCGCACGTTATATGGCTACACCTTC.

This clone has at least ten counts. This chain connects TRBV15 to TRBJ2-7; the match to TRBD1 covers 9 bases. Trimming at V came to 0 bases and at J to 3 bases, leaving 3 bases not matched to a gene. The CDR3 has 15 amino acids. CDR1 and CDR2 (germline): LNHNV, YYDKDF (reference sequence). The chain's CDR3 is CATSREGQGLYEQYF. CDR3 in DNA: TGTGCCACCAGCAGAGAGGGACAGGGACTCTACGAGCAGTACTTC.

The chain carries TRBV2 and TRBJ1-3; 7 bases agree with TRBD1. Losses at the gene ends were 7 bases for V and 5 bases for J; bases not matched to a gene: 8. The CDR3 length is 14 residues. Germline V gene lookup returns CDR1 SNHLY and CDR2 FYNNEI. The CDR3 reads CASTPTGYRNTIYF. The CDR3 coding sequence is TGTGCCAGCACCCCGACAGGGTACCGAAACACCATATATTTT. Full variable domain (missing parts from reference TRBV2 and TRBJ1-3): EPEVTQTPSHQVTQMGQEVILRCVPISNHLYFYWYRQILGQKVEFLVSFYNNEISEKSEIFDDQFSVERPDGSNFTLKIRSTKLEDSAMYFCASTPTGYRNTIYFGEGSWLTVV.

CDR3 sequence: CATGLAATYNEQFF. The CDR3 coding sequence is TGTGCCACCGGACTAGCGGCAACCTACAATGAGCAGTTCTTC. This rearrangement joins TRBV19 to TRBJ2-1, with TRBD2 matching 10 bases. Trimming removed 10 bases from V and 2 bases from J; junction bases left unmatched: 5. The CDR3 runs 14 residues. In germline, CDR1 is LNHDA, CDR2 SQIVND (reference sequence).

The table lists this clone with a count of one. V gene TRBV6-5 combines with J gene TRBJ2-7, with a possible D match to TRBD2 (6 bases). The V gene's germline CDR1 is MNHEY and CDR2 SVGAGI. CDR3 length: 15 residues. V shed 7 bases and J shed 2 bases, with 18 bases lying between them. In DNA form, the CDR3 reads TGTGCCAGCAACCCAACGCGCGGGATTACCTACGAGCAGTACTTC. This gives the protein CASNPTRGITYEQYF.

The chain is built from TRBV2 and TRBJ1-4; TRBD1 matches 9 bases. Looked up from germline, CDR1 is SNHLY and CDR2 is FYNNEI. The CDR3 extends over 15 amino acids. V shed 4 bases and J 3 bases; nucleotides not matched to a gene: 3. The CDR3 DNA is TGTGCCAGCAGTGGACAGGGGGGGGCTAATGAAAAACTGTTTTTT. This encodes CASSGQGGANEKLFF.

The chain combines TRBV5-4 with TRBJ2-3, with D tentatively TRBD1 (6 bases). V was shortened by 4 bases and J by 1 base, with 16 bases between the two germline ends. CDR1 and CDR2 from the germline V gene are SGHNT and YYREEE (reference sequence). The CDR3 is made up of 16 amino acids. The CDR3 loop reads CASSPVSRGRTDTQYF. The CDR3, as DNA: TGTGCCAGCAGCCCGGTTAGCAGGGGCCGCACAGATACGCAGTATTTT.

The V call is TRBV29-1, the J call TRBJ2-1, with 8 bases fitting TRBD1. V was clipped by 6 bases and J by 9 bases; unmatched bases: 25. The CDR3 runs 18 residues. Germline values: CDR1 SQVTM, CDR2 ANQGSEA. The CDR3 region is CSVGDRGVSPSIFGEQFF. CDR3 DNA: TGCAGCGTGGGAGACAGGGGCGTCTCCCCCTCCATCTTCGGTGAGCAGTTCTTC.

V gene TRBV2 combines with J gene TRBJ1-4; 7 bases are shared with TRBD1. After removal of 6 bases from V and 7 bases from J, the junction contained 8 bases not matched to a gene. The CDR3 sequence is 14 residues long. In germline, CDR1 is SNHLY, CDR2 FYNNEI. For the CDR3, the DNA is TGTGCCAGCAGACCAGGGGGAACCACTGAAAAACTGTTTTTT. It yields the protein CASRPGGTTEKLFF.

The genes are TRBV10-3 and TRBJ2-7, with D hard to call. CDR3 size: 14 residues. With 10 bases removed from V and 0 bases from J, the gap between germline ends came to 16 bases. The germline V gene encodes CDR1 ENHRY and CDR2 SYGVKD. The CDR3 nucleotides are TGTGCCACGGTACAGAGTTCAAGCTCCTACGAGCAGTACTTC. It codes for CATVQSSSSYEQYF.

The genes are TRBV14 and TRBJ1-2; TRBD1 is a possible D gene (6 bases). CDR1 and CDR2 (germline): SGHDN, FVKESK. CDR3 length equals 16 residues. V lost 2 bases to trimming and J lost 2 bases, with 15 bases between them. The CDR3 reads CASSQFRDKDNYGYTF. The CDR3 DNA sequence: TGTGCCAGCAGCCAATTCCGGGACAAAGACAACTATGGCTACACCTTC.

The gene calls are TRBV30 and TRBJ2-1; 9 bases match TRBD2. Germline assignment: CDR1 GTSNPN and CDR2 SVGIG (reference sequence). After removal of 1 base from V and 1 base from J, the junction contained 8 bases not matched to a gene. The CDR3 is 17 residues long. The DNA for the CDR3 is TGTGCCTGGAGTGGCCTAGCGGGGCCGGATTCCTACAATGAGCAGTTCTTC. Its translation: CAWSGLAGPDSYNEQFF.

This clone was observed a single time. The rearrangement joins TRBV5-1 to TRBJ1-6; no clear D gene. The V end was cut by 0 bases, the J end by 7 bases, with 8 bases between. The CDR3 has 14 amino acids. Germline V gene data show CDR1 as SGHRS and CDR2 as YFSETQ. The CDR3 DNA follows: TGCGCCAGCAGCTTGGGGGCAGACAATTCACCCCTCCACTTT. Encoded protein: CASSLGADNSPLHF.

The V call is TRBV5-5, the J call TRBJ1-1, with 9 bases matching TRBD1. CDR3 length: 19 residues. With V trimmed by 3 bases and J by 4 bases, 19 bases remained unmatched. Germline V gene sequence: CDR1 SGHKS, CDR2 YYEKEE (reference sequence). The CDR3: CASSSIGAHRGPFGTEAFF. CDR3 coding DNA: TGTGCCAGCAGCTCCATTGGGGCACACAGGGGGCCGTTCGGCACTGAAGCTTTCTTT. Combining the CDR3 with reference TRBV5-5 and TRBJ1-1 gives the whole variable domain DAGVTQSPTHLIKTRGQQVTLRCSPISGHKSVSWYQQVLGQGPQFIFQYYEKEERGRGNFPDRFSARQFPNYSSELNVNALLLGDSALYLCASSSIGAHRGPFGTEAFFGQGTRLTVV.

The chain links TRBV3-1 (or the pseudogene TRBV3-2) to TRBJ1-5, with TRBD1 matching over 9 bases. Germline CDR1 reads LGHDT; CDR2 reads YNNKEL (reference sequence). Trimming at V came to 8 bases and at J to 7 bases, leaving 3 bases not matched to a gene. The CDR3 is 12 amino acids. CDR3 sequence: CASGQGSQPQHF. CDR3 in DNA: TGTGCCAGCGGACAGGGGTCCCAGCCCCAGCATTTT.

J is TRBJ1-1 and V is TRBV19; TRBD1 aligns across 10 bases. Germline V gene lookup returns CDR1 LNHDA and CDR2 SQIVND (reference sequence). The CDR3 extends over 16 amino acids. Unmatched junction bases numbered 9, after V lost 3 bases and J lost 5 bases. The CDR3 region is CASSILGGTGVTEAFF. The CDR3 bases are TGTGCCAGTAGTATCCTGGGGGGGACAGGGGTAACTGAAGCTTTCTTT.

The chain is built from TRBV3-1 (or the pseudogene TRBV3-2) and TRBJ1-2; TRBD1 might be the D (6 bases). Germline values: CDR1 LGHDT, CDR2 YNNKEL (reference sequence). The V end lost 2 bases, the J end lost 6 bases, and 13 bases lay between the germline ends. This CDR3 spans 14 amino acids. CDR3 protein: CASSQRASGDGYTF. CDR3 nucleotides: TGTGCCAGCAGCCAAAGGGCCTCAGGGGATGGCTACACCTTC.

The chain employs TRBV29-1 and TRBJ1-2; 7 nucleotides match TRBD1. The CDR3 is 15 amino acids. V shed 3 bases and J 4 bases; nucleotides not matched to a gene: 11. Germline V gene sequence: CDR1 SQVTM, CDR2 ANQGSEA. CDR3 amino acids: CSVEWSKGARYGYTF. DNA for the CDR3: TGCAGCGTTGAGTGGTCGAAGGGGGCCCGCTATGGCTACACCTTC.

The chain is built from TRBV7-8 and TRBJ2-1; TRBD2 agrees at 8 bases. Germline CDR1 and CDR2: SGHVS and FQNEAQ. V shed 0 bases and J 6 bases; nucleotides not matched to a gene: 16. There are 19 residues in the CDR3. CDR3 in amino acids: CASSLAPAGVILRTNEQFF. For the CDR3, the DNA is TGTGCCAGCAGCTTAGCACCAGCGGGGGTTATCCTAAGAACCAATGAGCAGTTCTTC. The whole variable domain, remainder taken from reference TRBV7-8 and TRBJ2-1, is GAGVSQSPRYKVAKRGQDVALRCDPISGHVSLFWYQQALGQGPEFLTYFQNEAQLDKSGLPSDRFFAERPEGSVSTLKIQRTQQEDSAVYLCASSLAPAGVILRTNEQFFGPGTRLTVL.

The chain joins TRBV6-5 to TRBJ1-1; a possible D gene is TRBD1 (5 bases). Trimming took off 2 bases at V and 0 bases at J, with 13 bases between the two ends. Looked up from germline, CDR1 is MNHEY and CDR2 is SVGAGI. CDR3 length: 16 amino acids. This CDR3 reads CASSYLGRGVNTEAFF. The CDR3 nucleotides read TGTGCCAGCAGTTACCTTGGCCGGGGGGTGAACACTGAAGCTTTCTTT.

The gene calls are TRBV18 and TRBJ1-5; no clear D gene. The germline V and J ends were trimmed by 2 bases and 3 bases, with 11 bases remaining between them. This CDR3 spans 15 amino acids. Germline loops: CDR1 KGHSH, CDR2 LQKENI. In nucleotides, the CDR3 is TGTGCCAGCTCACCATTAGGTACAGACAATCAGCCCCAGCATTTT. Its protein is CASSPLGTDNQPQHF.

The chain links TRBV30 to TRBJ2-3, with D unclear. Looked up from germline, CDR1 is GTSNPN and CDR2 is SVGIG (reference sequence). The CDR3 loop spans 12 amino acids. Trimming left V 4 bases short and J 1 base short, with 6 bases between. CDR3: CAWMSGTDTQYF. As DNA, the CDR3 is TGTGCCTGGATGAGCGGCACAGATACGCAGTATTTT.